The 2 T cell receptor beta chains in this list originate from one sample, sequenced in a study of cytomegalovirus exposure and HLA in healthy donors. Vbeta (60) and Jbeta (13) primers were used in the PCR. Sequenced by immunoSEQ multiplex PCR; TCRdb stores in-frame clones only, minus some. This sample has fewer than 200,000 clones; 75% to 90% occur once, and the top ten carry around 0.69%. The sample taken for sequencing was PBMCs. These receptor sequences come from a boy aged 5-17 years in good health and CMV-seronegative.

The rearrangement links TRBV19 to TRBJ1-5; perhaps TRBD1 as D (5 bases). Per germline, CDR1 LNHDA and CDR2 SQIVND (reference sequence). This CDR3 is built from 15 residues. Trimming removed 3 bases at V and 1 base at J, with 10 bases between. The CDR3 DNA reads TGTGCCAGTAGTATTAGAGCAGGGAGCAATCAGCCCCAGCATTTT. Its translation is CASSIRAGSNQPQHF.

The V call is TRBV9, the J call TRBJ2-5; D possibly corresponds to TRBD1 (6 bases). This CDR3 is 15 amino acids long. Germline V lookup: CDR1 SGDLS, CDR2 YYNGEE. V lost 5 bases and J 2 bases, leaving 16 bases between the germline ends. Written as DNA, the CDR3 is TGTGCCAGCAGTTTGGTTGGACAGACACAAGAGACCCAGTACTTC. It encodes CASSLVGQTQETQYF.